This TCR beta chain was identified during a study of a mutant IDH1 vaccine in newly diagnosed glioma. Overall study: Patients got their first vaccination 4-6 weeks after radiotherapy alone, or with temozolomide cycles. Beforehand, treatment had been radiotherapy, temozolomide, or both; the majority received both. Findings and caveats of the study: Shifts in the top peripheral T cell clonotypes seemed unrelated to pseudoprogression. Vaccination induced immune responses in about 93% of patients.

Worth noting for this clone: What it binds is not known.

Here immunoSEQ multiplex PCR was the method, and the copy in TCRdb shows in-frame clones only, minus some. Of around 40,000 clones in the sample, roughly 84% were seen once. Time point: week 11, during vaccination. Every single dose of the vaccine, 300 ug of mutant IDH1 20-mer peptide, came with topical imiquimod. The CDR3 contains 12 residues. Trimming took 5 bases from V and 6 from J, leaving 11 bases between them. The germline gives CDR1 MNHEY, CDR2 SMNVEV (reference sequence). The V and J genes are TRBV27 and TRBJ2-7; D gene uncertain. The sample was PBMCs, taken from a glioma patient whose treatment included an IDH1 peptide vaccine. This receptor was obtained from a middle-aged man with glioma. The CDR3 DNA follows: TGTGCCAGCAGTCCCCGATGGGGCGAGCAGTACTTC. Translating it yields CASSPRWGEQYF.